A selection of T cell receptor beta chains follows, all from one sample in a study of shared clonotypes between healthy human individuals. Sequenced by immunoSEQ multiplex PCR; TCRdb stores in-frame clones only, minus some. The sample consists of approximately 500,000 clones, around 80% of them appearing once. The specimen was PBMCs. The receptors were gathered from a woman in her thirties or forties in good health. Some clones in this sample may be carry-over from other donors' samples. The CDR3 runs from the conserved cysteine through the conserved F or W. The size entry is marked missing in some rows and otherwise reads once, few, many or a size class.

j_call | clone_size | v_call | cdr3_aa
TRBJ2-2 | - | TRBV5-4 | CASSLGGTGIAGELFF
TRBJ2-3 | - | TRBV28 | CASSLSSGRADTQYF
TRBJ2-7 | - | TRBV18 | CASGQGTYEQYF
TRBJ2-7 | - | TRBV21-1 | CASPIKTREGGEQYF
TRBJ1-2 | - | TRBV5-4 | CASSPGTAYGYTF
TRBJ2-6 | - | TRBV10-3 | CAISEMGGTGANVLTF
TRBJ2-1 | - | TRBV28 | CASSKPTSYNEQFF
TRBJ1-4 | - | TRBV19 | CASGHNGRGEKLFF
TRBJ2-1 | - | TRBV5-1 | CASSLDGGEYNEQFF
TRBJ2-2 | - | TRBV5-1 | CASSFWDSYYTGELFF
TRBJ2-3 | - | TRBV28 | CASTSYFTDTQYF
TRBJ2-7 | - | TRBV29-1 | CSVAGQREQYF
TRBJ2-7 | - | TRBV11-2 | CASRGRRIEQYF
TRBJ2-5 | - | TRBV4-1 | CASTQLPGTGETQYF
TRBJ1-2 | - | TRBV28 | CASSRDKNYGYTF
TRBJ1-5 | few | TRBV19 | CASRRQGGNQPQHF
TRBJ2-3 | - | TRBV5-6 | CASSLDRGTGTDTQYF
TRBJ2-2 | - | TRBV18 | CASSLAKPLRGTGELFF
TRBJ2-1 | - | TRBV29-1 | CSVGTAGGNEQFF
TRBJ1-2 | - | TRBV5-1 | CASSQRTDNYGYTF
TRBJ1-4 | - | TRBV6-1 | CASRRGGTNEKLFF
TRBJ2-5 | many | TRBV5-1 | CASSLGGQATMETQYF
TRBJ1-5 | few | TRBV28 | CASSLITRGQPQHF
TRBJ2-3 | - | TRBV10-3 | CAISPQRTSTDTQYF
TRBJ2-7 | - | TRBV6-1 | CASRVGGTHEQYF
TRBJ2-7 | few | TRBV6-1 | CASNRVGYEQYF
TRBJ1-2 | few | TRBV7-6 | CASSSTERQGYTF
TRBJ1-3 | - | TRBV7-2 | CASSLVGNQNTIYF
TRBJ1-2 | - | TRBV7-9 | CASSLAQTTGYTF
TRBJ2-7 | - | TRBV28 | CASSSGSSYEQYF
TRBJ2-5 | - | TRBV2 | CASSPLQGAGETQYF
TRBJ1-1 | few | TRBV4-3 | CASSQDHGRMEAFF
TRBJ1-2 | - | TRBV10-3 | CAISDGFGYTF
TRBJ2-3 | - | TRBV28 | CASSPQGRVADTQYF
TRBJ2-1 | - | TRBV7-9 | CAGGGALRTYNEQFF
TRBJ1-5 | - | TRBV5-6 | CASSSTRQDQPQHF
TRBJ2-5 | - | TRBV7-2 | CASSSQVEETQYF
TRBJ2-5 | - | TRBV29-1 | CSVSTETQYF
TRBJ2-7 | - | TRBV18 | CASSPTGKSYEQYF
TRBJ1-2 | - | TRBV7-9 | CASSLERFSYGYTF
TRBJ1-1 | - | TRBV29-1 | CSVVVQGKVTEAFF
TRBJ2-3 | - | TRBV11-2 | CASSPGLSTDTQYF
TRBJ1-2 | - | TRBV7-2 | CASSLERTPLKAGYTF
TRBJ1-3 | - | TRBV19 | CASSTRQGIDSGNTIYF
TRBJ2-4 | - | TRBV28 | CASSVGDHRNIQYF
TRBJ2-7 | once | TRBV6-5 | CASSYSLGFSSEQYF
TRBJ2-1 | - | TRBV19 | CASSGKAEQFF
TRBJ1-1 | - | TRBV18 | CASSGTTPGGTEAFF
TRBJ2-7 | few | TRBV6-5 | CASSRTGSYEQYF
TRBJ1-4 | - | TRBV9 | CASSIGQGGNEKLFF
TRBJ2-7 | once | TRBV9 | CASSVAPGLSSPYEQYF
TRBJ2-1 | - | TRBV11-2 | CASSLLVVGRAEQFF
TRBJ1-1 | - | TRBV5-1 | CASSASLMNTEAFF